What follows are 15 T cell receptor beta chains derived from one specimen sequenced in a study of blood T cell repertoires in COVID-19. Some clones are missing from TCRdb's copy, which holds only in-frame ones; the method was immunoSEQ multiplex PCR. The repertoire holds 150,000 to 200,000 clones, with around 84% as singletons. Specimen: PBMCs or T cells enriched from blood (not recorded which). The receptors stem from a woman aged 45 to 65 who had recovered from COVID-19.

The gene calls are TRBV11-1 and TRBJ1-1; D is perhaps TRBD1 (5 bases). V dropped 1 base and J dropped 8 bases, with 11 bases sitting between them. This CDR3 has 13 amino acids. The germline V gene has CDR1 SGHAT and CDR2 FQDESV (reference sequence). CDR3 sequence reads: CASSLGGSAEAFF. CDR3 DNA: TGTGCCAGCAGCTTAGGGGGCTCGGCGGAAGCTTTCTTT.

This CDR3 reads CASSQIGGYEQYF. For the CDR3, the DNA is TGCGCCAGCAGCCAAATCGGGGGCTACGAGCAGTACTTC. The J gene is TRBJ2-7, the V gene TRBV4-3; D possibly corresponds to TRBD2 (6 bases). The CDR3 length is 13 residues. V was shortened by 2 bases and J by 3 bases, with 8 bases between the two germline ends. Per the germline V gene, CDR1 is LGHNA and CDR2 is YSLEER.

The chain employs TRBV11-2 and TRBJ1-1; TRBD1 matches 8 bases. The CDR3 consists of 15 residues. Germline lookup yields CDR1 SGHAT and CDR2 FQNNGV. J lost 1 base, V lost 5 bases, and 6 bases had no gene match. The DNA for the CDR3 is TGTGCCAGCAGCGTCGACAGGGGCCCGAACACTGAAGCTTTCTTT. Translation: CASSVDRGPNTEAFF.

The rearrangement links TRBV3-1 (or the pseudogene TRBV3-2) to TRBJ2-7; the D gene is possibly TRBD1 (5 bases). The ends were cut back, 3 bases at V and 5 bases at J, with 14 bases in the middle. The CDR3 sequence is 14 residues long. Germline-derived CDR1 and CDR2 are LGHDT and YNNKEL (reference sequence). The CDR3 sequence: CASSQVGVKNEQYF. The CDR3 nucleotides are TGTGCCAGCAGCCAGGTAGGGGTAAAAAACGAGCAGTACTTC.

This clone was observed a few times. The chain joins TRBV7-2 to TRBJ1-3; unclear D gene. Germline values: CDR1 SGHTA, CDR2 FQGNSA. CDR3 length: 14 amino acids. Trimming pared 5 bases from V and 0 bases from J, leaving 8 bases between. CDR3 amino acids: CASSGQASGNTIYF. CDR3 DNA: TGTGCCAGCAGCGGTCAAGCCTCTGGAAACACCATATATTTT.

The rearrangement joins TRBV6-5 to TRBJ1-1; 7 nucleotides align to TRBD1. V lost 2 bases to trimming and J lost 4 bases; unmatched junction nucleotides: 1. The CDR3 is made up of 13 amino acids. The V gene's germline CDR1 is MNHEY and CDR2 SVGAGI. In DNA form, the CDR3 reads TGTGCCAGCAGTTACCGACAGGGCACTGAAGCTTTCTTT. This translates into CASSYRQGTEAFF.

The chain employs TRBV6-5 and TRBJ2-1; 7 nucleotides align to TRBD2. The CDR3 sequence is 15 residues long. Germline V gene data show CDR1 as MNHEY and CDR2 as SVGAGI. The V and J ends lost 6 bases and 7 bases, in that order; junction bases with no gene match: 12. The CDR3 nucleotides are TGTGCCAGCAGCCCCGGGAGGAGGGTACTGAATGAGCAGTTCTTC. It codes for CASSPGRRVLNEQFF.

The gene calls are TRBV28 and TRBJ1-1; the D gene is possibly TRBD1 (6 bases). In germline, CDR1 is MDHEN, CDR2 SYDVKM. Between the trimmed V and J ends, which lost 1 base and 1 base, there was a span of 10 bases. The CDR3 consists of 15 residues. The CDR3 coding sequence is TGTGCCAGCAGTTTATCCAGGGGACAGAACACTGAAGCTTTCTTT. Translating it yields CASSLSRGQNTEAFF. Drawing the rest from reference TRBV28 and TRBJ1-1, the complete variable domain is DVKVTQSSRYLVKRTGEKVFLECVQDMDHENMFWYRQDPGLGLRLIYFSYDVKMKEKGDIPEGYSVSREKKERFSLILESASTNQTSMYLCASSLSRGQNTEAFFGQGTRLTVV.

This clone occurred a few times. The V and J genes are TRBV7-9 and TRBJ2-1; tentatively, D is TRBD1 (5 bases). Germline V gene sequence: CDR1 SEHNR, CDR2 FQNEAQ (reference sequence). Trimming removed 0 bases from V and 6 bases from J, with 12 bases in between. CDR3 length equals 15 residues. CDR3 loop: CASSLARNRGNEQFF. DNA of the CDR3: TGTGCCAGCAGCTTAGCAAGGAATAGGGGCAATGAGCAGTTCTTC.

This clone was detected a few times. This chain uses TRBV5-6 with TRBJ2-1; weak D call: TRBD2 (5 bases). This CDR3 contains 15 residues. Germline V gene sequence: CDR1 SGHDT, CDR2 YYEEEE. Trimming pared 1 base from V and 6 bases from J, leaving 14 bases between. The CDR3: CASSLPGEDSNEQFF. In DNA form, the CDR3 reads TGTGCCAGCAGCTTGCCTGGAGAGGACTCCAATGAGCAGTTCTTC.

The chain couples TRBV25-1 to TRBJ1-4; D possibly corresponds to TRBD1 (6 bases). In germline, CDR1 is MGHDK, CDR2 SYGVNS. Trimming stripped 4 bases from V and 3 bases from J, with 15 bases between. This CDR3 region has 16 residues. The CDR3 bases are TGTGCCAGCAGTGGGGGAACAGGGATAGCTAATGAAAAACTGTTTTTT. This sequence encodes CASSGGTGIANEKLFF. The complete variable domain, with remaining parts taken from reference TRBV25-1 and TRBJ1-4, reads EADIYQTPRYLVIGTGKKITLECSQTMGHDKMYWYQQDPGMELHLIHYSYGVNSTEKGDLSSESTVSRIRTEHFPLTLESARPSHTSQYLCASSGGTGIANEKLFFGSGTQLSVL.

The rearrangement uses TRBV19 and TRBJ2-7; TRBD1 aligns across 8 bases. Germline values: CDR1 LNHDA, CDR2 SQIVND (reference sequence). J lost 3 bases, V lost 4 bases, and 5 bases had no gene match. The CDR3 extends over 14 amino acids. The CDR3 DNA follows: TGTGCCAGTAGTAGGACAGGGAAGAACTACGAGCAGTACTTC. Its protein product is CASSRTGKNYEQYF.

The V and J genes are TRBV10-3 and TRBJ2-1, with 7 bases fitting TRBD1. The CDR3 is made up of 13 amino acids. Germline-derived CDR1 and CDR2 are ENHRY and SYGVKD. V dropped 6 bases and J dropped 8; count of bases not matched to a gene: 7. The CDR3 DNA is TGTGCCATCAGAAACGGACAGGTCGATGAGCAGTTCTTC. Protein sequence: CAIRNGQVDEQFF.

V gene TRBV19 combines with J gene TRBJ1-1, with a possible D match to TRBD1 (5 bases). Germline values: CDR1 LNHDA, CDR2 SQIVND (reference sequence). V was clipped by 6 bases and J by 4 bases, with 15 bases between them. This CDR3 spans 14 amino acids. CDR3 sequence reads: CASRFNAGTTEAFF. In nucleotides, the CDR3 is TGTGCCAGTAGATTTAACGCGGGGACCACTGAAGCTTTCTTT.

The chain joins TRBV11-2 to TRBJ2-1; TRBD1 agrees at 7 bases. The CDR3 extends over 16 amino acids. Unmatched junction bases numbered 11, after V lost 2 bases and J lost 7 bases. Germline assignment: CDR1 SGHAT and CDR2 FQNNGV. The CDR3, as DNA: TGTGCCAGCAGCTTACGCAGAGGGGGCTTGGGAAATGAGCAGTTCTTC. Amino acids: CASSLRRGGLGNEQFF.